The clone carrying this TCR beta chain has a count of ten or more. The antigen is not known. Constant-segment primers and 5'RACE yielded cDNA libraries for TCR alpha and TCR beta, each carrying sample barcodes and UMIs. Each CDR3 protein is one row after TCRdb ran MiXCR on the 5' RACE reads. The sample lists about 14,000 distinct CDR3 sequences, approximately 20% occurring once. The entry originates in a study of T-cell memory formation after mild COVID-19. The study's findings and limits: Contracting clones from day 15 to 85 showed balanced CD4/CD8; later expanders favored CD4+.

The CDR3 covers 13 residues. Deletions cut 6 bases from V and 3 bases from J, with 12 bases between. Germline assignment: CDR1 SGHDT and CDR2 YYEEEE. The rearrangement joins TRBV5-6 to TRBJ1-2; D is ambiguous. The source material was PBMCs or a T cell subset sorted from them (not recorded which). The TCR originated in an adult woman who had mild COVID-19 (a few samples of this study predate the infection). Cell type and time point are not known. CDR3 region: CASNGAGYYGYTF. In DNA, the CDR3 is TGTGCCAGCAACGGCGCCGGATACTATGGCTACACCTTC.